This passage covers 19 T cell receptor beta chains from one sample sequenced in a study of cytomegalovirus exposure and HLA in healthy donors. Primers included in the PCR were 60 Vbeta and 13 Jbeta primers. Assay used: immunoSEQ multiplex PCR; TCRdb lists only in-frame clones, some missing. Altogether about 180,000 clones are present, roughly three quarters being singletons, with the ten largest covering over 2.5%. Sequencing was carried out using PBMCs. The origin of the receptors is a male donor in good health and CMV-seronegative.

This clone occurred once. The chain has TRBV5-4 and TRBJ2-5; TRBD2 aligns across 13 bases. Germline V gene sequence: CDR1 SGHNT, CDR2 YYREEE (reference sequence). The CDR3 spans 14 residues. V was pared by 3 bases and J by 5 bases, with 1 base of the junction left unmatched. CDR3 protein: CASSSGLAGETQYF. CDR3 sequence (DNA): TGTGCCAGCAGCTCGGGACTAGCGGGGGAGACCCAGTACTTC.

This clone has a handful of counts. V is TRBV11-2 and J is TRBJ2-3; the D is unclear. Trimming took off 5 bases at V and 2 bases at J, with 5 bases between the two ends. Germline CDR1 SGHAT, CDR2 FQNNGV. This CDR3 is built from 12 residues. CDR3 loop: CASSPNTDTQYF. The CDR3 region has the DNA TGTGCCAGCAGCCCCAACACAGATACGCAGTATTTT.

The V and J genes are TRBV6-6 and TRBJ2-2; 7 bases line up with TRBD1. Looked up from germline, CDR1 is MNHNY and CDR2 is SVGAGI (reference sequence). The CDR3 spans 14 residues. Unmatched junction bases numbered 10, after V lost 10 bases and J lost 5 bases. The CDR3 DNA sequence: TGTGCCACTCAAGACAGGGCAGATACCGGGGAGCTGTTTTTT. Its translation is CATQDRADTGELFF.

This chain links TRBV6-5 with TRBJ1-5, with D unresolved. Trimming removed 7 bases from V and 2 bases from J, with 12 bases in between. This CDR3 region has 14 residues. Germline values: CDR1 MNHEY, CDR2 SVGAGI. The CDR3 bases are TGTGCCAGCACCATACGGTTGGGCAATCAGCCCCAGCATTTT. Translated, it gives CASTIRLGNQPQHF.

The chain has TRBV5-4 and TRBJ2-7, with D tentatively TRBD1 (6 bases). Germline CDR1 reads SGHNT; CDR2 reads YYREEE (reference sequence). V dropped 4 bases and J dropped 6 bases, with 14 bases sitting between them. The CDR3 consists of 13 residues. CDR3 protein: CASSPWTVGEQYF. CDR3 in DNA: TGTGCCAGCAGCCCGTGGACAGTAGGCGAGCAGTACTTC.

The rearrangement links TRBV2 to TRBJ1-5; D gene unclear. Between the trimmed V and J ends, which lost 6 bases and 4 bases, there was a span of 13 bases. The CDR3 is 14 residues long. Germline V CDR1 and CDR2: SNHLY, FYNNEI. The CDR3 region is CASRETGVNQPQHF. In DNA form, the CDR3 reads TGTGCCAGCAGAGAGACCGGAGTAAATCAGCCCCAGCATTTT.

V and J are TRBV5-4 and TRBJ1-3; D gene unclear. Trimming cost V 3 bases and J 0 bases, with 10 bases left between them. CDR1 and CDR2 from the germline V gene are SGHNT and YYREEE (reference sequence). The CDR3 extends over 15 amino acids. In DNA, the CDR3 is TGTGCCAGCAGCTCCGATGCAGTCTCTGGAAACACCATATATTTT. This gives the protein CASSSDAVSGNTIYF.

This chain joins TRBV6-6 and TRBJ1-4, with 7 positions matching TRBD1. Germline assignment: CDR1 MNHNY and CDR2 SVGAGI (reference sequence). J was trimmed by 6 bases and V by 6 bases; bases with no gene match: 13. CDR3 length equals 16 residues. The CDR3 nucleotides are TGTGCCAGCAGCTTTTACGAAGGGGGCGGGGATGAAAAACTGTTTTTT. Translated: CASSFYEGGGDEKLFF.

The V gene is TRBV5-5, the J gene TRBJ1-1; 8 nucleotides agree with TRBD1. The V gene's germline CDR1 is SGHKS and CDR2 YYEKEE (reference sequence). The CDR3 loop spans 13 amino acids. V shed 4 bases and J 8 bases; nucleotides not matched to a gene: 7. CDR3 region: CASSLWGDREAFF. CDR3 DNA: TGTGCCAGCAGCCTATGGGGGGACAGGGAAGCTTTCTTT.

Turning to this clone: An end of the junction differs from the germline gene, which may be a read error. Other DNA sequences in the same sample also yield this CDR3. The DNA of the CDR3 is TGTGCCAGCAGCTTGACTAGTAACAACGAGCAGTTCTTC. It codes for CASSLTSNNEQFF. The chain carries TRBV5-4 and TRBJ2-1; D may be TRBD2 (5 bases). Germline V gene data show CDR1 as SGHNT and CDR2 as YYREEE (reference sequence). The CDR3 totals 13 residues. Full variable domain (rest looked up from reference TRBV5-4 and TRBJ2-1): ETGVTQSPTHLIKTRGQQVTLRCSSQSGHNTVSWYQQALGQGPQFIFQYYREEENGRGNFPPRFSGLQFPNYSSELNVNALELDDSALYLCASSLTSNNEQFFGPGTRLTVL.

V is TRBV4-1 and J is TRBJ2-1; tentative D call: TRBD2 (6 bases). Trimming took 2 bases from V and 5 from J, leaving 10 bases between them. The germline CDR1 and CDR2 sequences are MGHRA and YSYEKL. The CDR3 runs 14 residues. CDR3 amino acids: CASSQRERDNEQFF. The CDR3 DNA follows: TGCGCCAGCAGCCAACGGGAGAGGGACAATGAGCAGTTCTTC.

This clone was detected only a few times. The chain joins TRBV7-9 to TRBJ1-2; 8 positions match TRBD1. After removal of 5 bases from V and 6 bases from J, the junction contained 5 bases not matched to a gene. This CDR3 contains 13 residues. The germline gives CDR1 SEHNR, CDR2 FQNEAQ (reference sequence). The CDR3 coding sequence is TGTGCCAGCAGCCCCGGACAGGGAAATGGCTACACCTTC. Its translation: CASSPGQGNGYTF. The entire variable domain, with the rest obtained from reference TRBV7-9 and TRBJ1-2, is as follows: DTGVSQNPRHKITKRGQNVTFRCDPISEHNRLYWYRQTLGQGPEFLTYFQNEAQLEKSRLLSDRFSAERPKGSFSTLEIQRTEQGDSAMYLCASSPGQGNGYTFGSGTRLTVV.

The V gene is TRBV7-3, the J gene TRBJ2-3, with TRBD2 matching 9 bases. Germline lookup yields CDR1 SGHTA and CDR2 FQGTGA. The CDR3 runs 17 residues. V was pared by 5 bases and J by 4 bases, with 13 bases of the junction left unmatched. The CDR3 DNA is TGTGCCAGCAGCCCCAACCTTGGCGGGAGGGCGCCAGATACGCAGTATTTT. Translation: CASSPNLGGRAPDTQYF.

This chain uses TRBV9 with TRBJ1-2, with D perhaps matching TRBD1 (6 bases). CDR3 length: 14 residues. Germline values: CDR1 SGDLS, CDR2 YYNGEE. The germline V and J ends were trimmed by 3 bases and 2 bases, with 11 bases remaining between them. The CDR3 protein is CASSGDRTNYGYTF. DNA for the CDR3: TGTGCCAGCAGCGGCGACAGGACCAACTATGGCTACACCTTC.

This chain joins TRBV7-9 and TRBJ1-5; a possible D gene is TRBD1 (5 bases). Trimming took off 4 bases at V and 3 bases at J, with 13 bases between the two ends. There are 15 residues in the CDR3. Germline-derived CDR1 and CDR2 are SEHNR and FQNEAQ (reference sequence). CDR3 in amino acids: CASSSDPGDNQPQHF. In nucleotides, the CDR3 is TGTGCCAGCAGCTCCGACCCGGGGGACAATCAGCCCCAGCATTTT.

This sequence joins TRBV5-6 and TRBJ2-1; 7 bases map to TRBD2. The ends lost 4 bases at V and 0 bases at J; junction bases unmatched: 4. The CDR3 is 15 residues long. Germline-derived CDR1 and CDR2 are SGHDT and YYEEEE. The CDR3 reads CASSAPSGSYNEQFF. The CDR3 DNA reads as TGTGCCAGCAGCGCCCCTAGCGGCTCCTACAATGAGCAGTTCTTC. The complete variable domain, with remaining parts taken from reference TRBV5-6 and TRBJ2-1, reads DAGVTQSPTHLIKTRGQQVTLRCSPKSGHDTVSWYQQALGQGPQFIFQYYEEEERQRGNFPDRFSGHQFPNYSSELNVNALLLGDSALYLCASSAPSGSYNEQFFGPGTRLTVL.

This clone was detected only once. V and J are TRBV4-2 and TRBJ1-5; a weak D match, TRBD1 (5 bases). The V end was cut by 3 bases, the J end by 1 base, with 10 bases between. This CDR3 region has 15 residues. The germline V gene encodes CDR1 LGHNA and CDR2 YNFKEQ. The CDR3 loop is CASSQGPGSNQPQHF. DNA of the CDR3: TGTGCCAGCAGCCAGGGGCCGGGCAGCAATCAGCCCCAGCATTTT.

The rearrangement links TRBV25-1 to TRBJ2-1, with TRBD2 as a possible D gene (5 bases). The CDR3 has 17 amino acids. Germline assignment: CDR1 MGHDK and CDR2 SYGVNS. Trimming removed 0 bases at V and 7 bases at J, with 19 bases between. CDR3 in amino acids: CASSEYLALIGPNEQFF. The CDR3 DNA reads TGTGCCAGCAGTGAATACCTAGCCCTAATAGGGCCAAATGAGCAGTTCTTC.

This clone was counted many times. The rearrangement links TRBV29-1 to TRBJ2-1; 8 bases line up with TRBD2. The V gene end was trimmed by 3 bases and the J gene end by 0 bases; junction bases not matched to a gene: 10. The CDR3 covers 17 residues. Germline V gene lookup returns CDR1 SQVTM and CDR2 ANQGSEA. CDR3 protein: CSVEGREGQSSYNEQFF. CDR3 in DNA: TGCAGCGTTGAGGGTCGGGAGGGGCAAAGCTCCTACAATGAGCAGTTCTTC.